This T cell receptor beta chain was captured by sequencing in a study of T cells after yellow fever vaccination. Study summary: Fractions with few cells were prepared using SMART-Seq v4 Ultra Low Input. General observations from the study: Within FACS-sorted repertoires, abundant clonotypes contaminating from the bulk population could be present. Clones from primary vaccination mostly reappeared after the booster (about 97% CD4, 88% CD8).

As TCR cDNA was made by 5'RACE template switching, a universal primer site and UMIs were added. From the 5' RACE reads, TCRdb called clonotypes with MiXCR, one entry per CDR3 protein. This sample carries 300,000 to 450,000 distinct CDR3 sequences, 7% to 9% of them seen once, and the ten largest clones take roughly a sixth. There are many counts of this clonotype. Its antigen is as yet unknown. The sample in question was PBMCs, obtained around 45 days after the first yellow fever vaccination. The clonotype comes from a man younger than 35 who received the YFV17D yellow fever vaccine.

The CDR3 bases are TGTGCCAGCGCGTGGGGGGGGAACACTGAAGCTTTCTTT. As protein: CASAWGGNTEAFF. This sequence joins TRBV6-5 and TRBJ1-1; weak D call: TRBD1 (5 bases). From germline, CDR1 is MNHEY and CDR2 SVGAGI. CDR3 length equals 13 residues. Trimming left V 8 bases short and J 1 base short, with 11 bases between.